The next 24 T cell receptor beta chains were all read from a single sample in a study of PD-1 blockade in classical Hodgkin lymphoma. The time point is: cycle 4 day 1 (C4D1), after six to seven weeks of nivolumab. Every patient had relapsed following autologous stem cell transplantation, and cohorts differed in brentuximab vedotin exposure. Thawed PBMCs yielded CD4+ T cells through magnetic negative selection. Clones were sequenced by immunoSEQ multiplex PCR, and TCRdb holds only the in-frame ones, with some missing. Of several thousand clones listed, more than 75% are singletons. Sequencing used CD4+ T cells from blood, obtained before the fourth cycle of nivolumab. These receptors originate from a human donor with classical Hodgkin lymphoma.

This clone was seen only once. The genes are TRBV5-1 and TRBJ1-1; D is undetermined. Germline values: CDR1 SGHRS, CDR2 YFSETQ. The V gene lost 1 base and the J gene lost 0 bases, with 4 bases spanning the gap. This CDR3 is built from 13 residues. The CDR3 is CASSLSMNTEAFF. CDR3 bases: TGCGCCAGCAGCTTGAGCATGAACACTGAAGCTTTCTTT.

The rearrangement links TRBV4-2 to TRBJ2-1; 10 bases are a match to TRBD2. CDR1 LGHNA and CDR2 YNFKEQ come from the germline V gene. The length of the CDR3 is 16 residues. V shed 1 base, J shed 7 bases, and the junction held 7 bases outside the gene matches. The CDR3 bases are TGTGCCAGCAGCCAAGTTGAGCTAGCGGGAGAGAATGAGCAGTTCTTC. It translates to CASSQVELAGENEQFF.

This clone was seen just once. This chain joins TRBV6-5 and TRBJ2-1, with D possibly being TRBD2 (6 bases). With 2 bases removed from V and 1 base from J, the gap between germline ends came to 12 bases. This CDR3 is built from 16 residues. The germline gives CDR1 MNHEY, CDR2 SVGAGI. The DNA of the CDR3 is TGTGCCAGCAGTTACAGCCCCGGGACTTCCTACAATGAGCAGTTCTTC. Amino acid sequence: CASSYSPGTSYNEQFF.

This chain uses TRBV5-1 with TRBJ1-2; perhaps TRBD1 as D (6 bases). Germline lookup yields CDR1 SGHRS and CDR2 YFSETQ. This CDR3 has 12 residues. In DNA form, the CDR3 reads TGCCCTGGTGGGGGGCTGAGCTATGGCTACACCTTC. This encodes CPGGGLSYGYTF.

The chain recombines TRBV6-1 with TRBJ2-7; D remains unclear. This CDR3 contains 14 residues. In germline, CDR1 is MNHNS, CDR2 SASEGT. The V end lost 10 bases, the J end lost 1 base, and 17 bases lay between the germline ends. The CDR3 nucleotides are TGTGCCACCACCCGCGACGGCCGGTCCTACGAGCAGTACTTC. This sequence encodes CATTRDGRSYEQYF.

The V call is TRBV5-1, the J call TRBJ1-3; the D gene is possibly TRBD1 (5 bases). The CDR3 covers 16 residues. Germline values: CDR1 SGHRS, CDR2 YFSETQ. V lost 4 bases and J lost 3, with 17 bases in between. The CDR3 bases are TGCGCCAGCAGCCCCCGAATCGGGGGTGATGGAAACACCATATATTTT. This codes for CASSPRIGGDGNTIYF. Combining the CDR3 with reference TRBV5-1 and TRBJ1-3 gives the whole variable domain KAGVTQTPRYLIKTRGQQVTLSCSPISGHRSVSWYQQTPGQGLQFLFEYFSETQRNKGNFPGRFSGRQFSNSRSEMNVSTLELGDSALYLCASSPRIGGDGNTIYFGEGSWLTVV.

The V gene is TRBV6-6, the J gene TRBJ2-7; D may be TRBD1 (5 bases). This CDR3 is 13 amino acids long. Trimming removed 6 bases from V and 5 bases from J, with 14 bases in between. Germline V gene sequence: CDR1 MNHNY, CDR2 SVGAGI (reference sequence). This CDR3 reads CASSTRVIDEQYF. In nucleotides, the CDR3 is TGTGCCAGCAGCACCAGGGTCATCGACGAGCAGTACTTC.

This clone came up a few times. This chain links TRBV7-3 with TRBJ1-1; possible D gene TRBD1, 5 bases. V was shortened by 2 bases and J by 5 bases, with 9 bases between the two germline ends. Looked up from germline, CDR1 is SGHTA and CDR2 is FQGTGA. CDR3 length: 13 amino acids. The CDR3: CASSLQGGTEAFF. The CDR3 DNA follows: TGTGCCAGCAGCTTACAGGGAGGGACTGAAGCTTTCTTT.

V usage is TRBV5-8 and J usage is TRBJ1-2, with TRBD1 identical over 7 bases. Trimming took 4 bases from V and 0 from J; bases not matched to a gene: 9. The germline V gene encodes CDR1 SGHTS and CDR2 YDEGEE. The CDR3 contains 16 residues. In nucleotides, the CDR3 is TGTGCCAGCAGCCGGGCCACAGGGGAGGCTAACTATGGCTACACCTTC. Encoded protein: CASSRATGEANYGYTF.

This clone showed up just once. The V and J genes are TRBV5-6 and TRBJ1-5; D uncertain. The CDR3 runs to 13 residues. V was shortened by 2 bases and J by 7 bases, with 10 bases between the two germline ends. Germline CDR1 SGHDT, CDR2 YYEEEE. This chain's CDR3 is CASSFSVGQPQHF. In DNA form, the CDR3 reads TGTGCCAGCAGCTTTTCTGTGGGCCAGCCCCAGCATTTT.

The V call is TRBV12-5, the J call TRBJ2-5; D ambiguous. Germline V gene lookup returns CDR1 LGHNT and CDR2 FRNRAP. The V end was cut by 2 bases, the J end by 5 bases, with 9 bases between. There are 13 residues in the CDR3. DNA for the CDR3: TGTGCTAGTGGTTTGCCGGCAGGCGAGACCCAGTACTTC. Amino acids: CASGLPAGETQYF.

The V and J genes are TRBV2 and TRBJ1-4, with 8 bases aligning to TRBD1. This CDR3 spans 13 amino acids. Germline trimming cut 6 bases from V and 8 bases from J; bases unmatched to any gene: 5. Germline CDR1 SNHLY, CDR2 FYNNEI. For the CDR3, the DNA is TGTGCCAGCAGAGGACAGGGACGGGAAAAACTGTTTTTT. It is translated as CASRGQGREKLFF.

This sequence joins TRBV27 and TRBJ1-3; tentative D call: TRBD1 (5 bases). The V end was cut by 4 bases, the J end by 6 bases, with 19 bases between. The CDR3 length is 16 residues. Germline V CDR1 and CDR2: MNHEY, SMNVEV (reference sequence). CDR3 in amino acids: CASSSLTGLVVNTIYF. CDR3 nucleotides: TGTGCCAGCAGTTCACTTACGGGACTAGTAGTAAACACCATATATTTT.

The V call is TRBV15, the J call TRBJ2-1; D possibly uses TRBD1 or TRBD2 (5 bases each). The germline V and J ends were trimmed by 4 bases and 5 bases, with 21 bases remaining between them. Germline CDR1 is LNHNV and CDR2 is YYDKDF (reference sequence). The CDR3 is 17 amino acids. CDR3 sequence reads: CATSNSGTERLDNEQFF. DNA of the CDR3: TGTGCCACCAGCAATTCCGGGACCGAGAGATTGGACAATGAGCAGTTCTTC.

CDR3 in DNA: TGTGCCTGGAGTCTCACAGGGTCTGGAAACACCATATATTTT. Protein sequence: CAWSLTGSGNTIYF. The chain couples TRBV30 to TRBJ1-3; a possible D gene is TRBD1 (6 bases). Trimming stripped 2 bases from V and 1 base from J, with 9 bases between. Germline values: CDR1 GTSNPN, CDR2 SVGIG (reference sequence). This CDR3 has 14 residues.

The V call is TRBV10-3, the J call TRBJ1-1; 9 nucleotides line up with TRBD1. Germline-derived CDR1 and CDR2 are ENHRY and SYGVKD. With 8 bases clipped from V and 0 bases from J, the junction kept 4 bases outside the gene matches. This CDR3 has 14 residues. The CDR3 DNA sequence: TGTGCCATCGGGACAGGGTCAATGAACACTGAAGCTTTCTTT. It specifies CAIGTGSMNTEAFF.

CDR3 nucleotide sequence: TGCGCCAGCAGCCAAGCCGGACAGCTCTATGGCTACACCTTC. Translating gives CASSQAGQLYGYTF. V and J are TRBV4-1 and TRBJ1-2, with a weak D call TRBD1 (6 bases). The germline V gene encodes CDR1 MGHRA and CDR2 YSYEKL. The CDR3 sequence is 14 residues long. Trimming took 1 base from V and 4 from J, leaving 10 bases between them.

This clone was found a few times. The rearrangement links TRBV2 to TRBJ2-7, with D perhaps matching TRBD2 (5 bases). The CDR3 runs 14 residues. Trimming cost V 3 bases and J 3 bases, with 12 bases left between them. Germline CDR1 and CDR2: SNHLY and FYNNEI. CDR3 coding DNA: TGTGCCAGCAGTGACCCAGGTACTAGCTACGAGCAGTACTTC. The encoded protein is CASSDPGTSYEQYF.

This sequence joins TRBV5-6 and TRBJ1-5; D is unclear. The CDR3 contains 15 residues. Germline CDR1 reads SGHDT; CDR2 reads YYEEEE. Trimming shortened V by 6 bases and J by 0 bases, and 13 bases separated the two germline ends. The CDR3 loop reads CASTITEFSNQPQHF. The CDR3 nucleotides are TGTGCCAGCACCATAACAGAATTTAGCAATCAGCCCCAGCATTTT. The complete variable domain, with remaining parts taken from reference TRBV5-6 and TRBJ1-5, reads DAGVTQSPTHLIKTRGQQVTLRCSPKSGHDTVSWYQQALGQGPQFIFQYYEEEERQRGNFPDRFSGHQFPNYSSELNVNALLLGDSALYLCASTITEFSNQPQHFGDGTRLSIL.

The V gene is TRBV18, the J gene TRBJ1-4; D is undetermined. Trimming stripped 6 bases from V and 8 bases from J, with 10 bases between. CDR1 KGHSH and CDR2 LQKENI come from the germline V gene. This CDR3 has 12 amino acids. CDR3 region: CASSPRGEKLFF. CDR3 nucleotides: TGTGCCAGCTCCCCCCGAGGAGAAAAACTGTTTTTT.

The chain carries TRBV7-7 and TRBJ2-2; a possible D gene is TRBD2 (5 bases). The CDR3 has 17 amino acids. CDR1 and CDR2 from the germline V gene are SSHAT and FNYEAQ (reference sequence). The V and J ends lost 2 bases and 1 base respectively, with 14 bases between them. The DNA of the CDR3 is TGTGCCAGCAGCTTACCCCTCCGGGGAAAGAACACCGGGGAGCTGTTTTTT. It yields the protein CASSLPLRGKNTGELFF.

This chain uses TRBV6-5 with TRBJ1-1; 8 positions agree with TRBD1. There are 14 residues in the CDR3. The J segment lost 1 base and the V segment lost 6 bases, leaving 4 bases of the junction unmatched. Germline-derived CDR1 and CDR2 are MNHEY and SVGAGI. In DNA form, the CDR3 reads TGTGCCAGCAGGGTGGACAGGGCGAACACTGAAGCTTTCTTT. This codes for CASRVDRANTEAFF.

V and J are TRBV7-2 and TRBJ1-5; D is uncertain. V dropped 5 bases and J dropped 1 base, with 12 bases sitting between them. The CDR3 runs to 15 residues. From germline, CDR1 is SGHTA and CDR2 FQGNSA. The CDR3 DNA is TGTGCCAGCAGCCCATGGGGAGGGAGCAATCAGCCCCAGCATTTT. Translated, it gives CASSPWGGSNQPQHF. The whole variable domain, filled in from reference TRBV7-2 and TRBJ1-5, reads GAGVSQSPSNKVTEKGKDVELRCDPISGHTALYWYRQSLGQGLEFLIYFQGNSAPDKSGLPSDRFSAERTGGSVSTLTIQRTQQEDSAVYLCASSPWGGSNQPQHFGDGTRLSIL.

The rearrangement uses TRBV19 and TRBJ1-2; D is undetermined. The CDR3 covers 15 residues. Trimming removed 5 bases at V and 0 bases at J, with 13 bases between. Germline CDR1 reads LNHDA; CDR2 reads SQIVND (reference sequence). The CDR3 region is CASSHRPATNYGYTF. Here the CDR3 DNA reads TGTGCCAGTAGTCACCGTCCAGCCACTAACTATGGCTACACCTTC. The entire variable domain, with the rest obtained from reference TRBV19 and TRBJ1-2, is as follows: DGGITQSPKYLFRKEGQNVTLSCEQNLNHDAMYWYRQDPGQGLRLIYYSQIVNDFQKGDIAEGYSVSREKKESFPLTVTSAQKNPTAFYLCASSHRPATNYGYTFGSGTRLTVV.